This T cell receptor (beta chain) was obtained from a study of T-cell reconstitution after alpha-beta-depleted transplantation in children (dated by TCRdb to between 2015 and 2016). As for the study more broadly: Using TCR repertoire profiling, the study quantitatively followed how T-cell immune reconstitution unfolded in children after TCRalphabeta/CD19-depleted allogeneic hematopoietic cell transplantation. The investigation overall reported the following: The apparently early recovery of alphabetaT-cell counts about two months after transplant reportedly depended on only several hundred rapidly expanded clones that came from non-depleted graft cells. The high TCRbeta diversity at day 60 in some patients was ascribed to recipient T cells and intrathymic progenitors that had survived conditioning. Hyperexpanded clone frequencies declined over subsequent months; after one year, T-cell counts and TCRbeta diversity were mostly attributed to newly produced T cells.

The label giving this sample's treatment or condition can be read as: allogeneic hematopoietic cell transplantation with graft depleted of TCRalphabeta T cells and CD19 B cells. The children who served as transplant recipients had been given grafts of TCRalphabeta/CD19-depleted allogeneic hematopoietic cells. The library was prepared using PCR. The sample was run on an Illumina HiSeq 2500. Molecular barcoding was employed in the preparation of TCR libraries, with unique molecular identifiers being used to normalize TCRbeta repertoire quantification. TCRdb's own reprocessing of the public reads used fastp at Q25 and MiXCR and kept productive beta chains. Each entry is one CDR3 protein sequence, shown with its most common DNA and genes. The sample has fewer than 1 million distinct CDR3 sequences on record, roughly 15% of them singletons. The ten largest clones capture about 5% of the sample. This clonotype was seen a few times. Its antigen specificity is not known. Per-nucleotide qualities are absent, and no much larger clonotype sits a single base away.

CDR1 and CDR2, looked up from the germline V gene, are SQVTM and ANQGSEA. The CDR3 has 13 amino acids, counting the end cysteine and phenylalanine. The sequence is cut down to CDR3 DNA, 39 bases in frame from base 1. Trimming costs V 3 bases and J 9 bases, and their ends lie 15 bases apart. The material was PBMCs, mostly from graft donor cells, obtained 360 days after TCRalphabeta/CD19-depleted stem cell transplant. Recombination connected TRBV29-1 to TRBJ2-1, with the identity of the D gene unclear. The sequence was collected from a male patient aged 10 to 17 who had a stem cell transplant for acute lymphoblastic leukemia, so the T cells may come from the graft donor. The CDR3 region has the sequence CSVEGGATGEQFF. The DNA sequence is given as TGCAGCGTTGAGGGCGGAGCGACGGGTGAGCAGTTCTTC.